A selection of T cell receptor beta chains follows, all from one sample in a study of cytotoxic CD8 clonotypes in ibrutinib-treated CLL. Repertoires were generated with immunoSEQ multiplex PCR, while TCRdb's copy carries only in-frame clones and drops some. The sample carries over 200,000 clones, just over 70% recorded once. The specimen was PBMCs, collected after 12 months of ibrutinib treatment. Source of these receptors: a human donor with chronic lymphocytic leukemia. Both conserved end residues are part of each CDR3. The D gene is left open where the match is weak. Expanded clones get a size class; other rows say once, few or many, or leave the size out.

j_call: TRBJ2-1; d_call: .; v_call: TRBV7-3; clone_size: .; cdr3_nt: TGTGCCAGCAGCTTATACCCCGACGTCTACAATGAGCAGTTCTTC; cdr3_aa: CASSLYPDVYNEQFF
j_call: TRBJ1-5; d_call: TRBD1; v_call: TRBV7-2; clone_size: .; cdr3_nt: TGTGCCAGCAGCCGTAGGACAGGAGGAGATCAGCCCCAGCATTTT; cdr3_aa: CASSRRTGGDQPQHF
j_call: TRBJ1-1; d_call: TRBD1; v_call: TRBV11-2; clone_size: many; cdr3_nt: TGTGCCAGCAGCGCGACAGGGTACACTGAAGCTTTCTTT; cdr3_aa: CASSATGYTEAFF
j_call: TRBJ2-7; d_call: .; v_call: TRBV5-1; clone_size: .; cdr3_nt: TGCGCCAGCAGCTTGGCACAGCCAACCTACGAGCAGTACTTC; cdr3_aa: CASSLAQPTYEQYF
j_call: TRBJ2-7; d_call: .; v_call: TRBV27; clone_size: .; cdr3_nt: TGTGCCAGCAGTTTATTCCCGTCCCGTTCCAACGAGCAGTACTTC; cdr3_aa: CASSLFPSRSNEQYF
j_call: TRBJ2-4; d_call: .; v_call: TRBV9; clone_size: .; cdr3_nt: TGTGCCAGCAGCGTAGGGGAGGTCAAAAACATTCAGTACTTC; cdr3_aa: CASSVGEVKNIQYF
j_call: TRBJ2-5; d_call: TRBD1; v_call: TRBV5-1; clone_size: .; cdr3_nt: TGCGCCAGCAGTCGGACAGGGCCCCCAGAGACCCAGTACTTC; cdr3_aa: CASSRTGPPETQYF
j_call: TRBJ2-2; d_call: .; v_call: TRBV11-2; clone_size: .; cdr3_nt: TGTGCCAGCAGCCCACAGGGCGGGGAGCTGTTTTTT; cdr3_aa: CASSPQGGELFF
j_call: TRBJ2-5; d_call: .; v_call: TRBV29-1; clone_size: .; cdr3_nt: TGCAGCGTTGAAGAAGGGACGTGGCGGGGCGAGACCCAGTACTTC; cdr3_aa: CSVEEGTWRGETQYF
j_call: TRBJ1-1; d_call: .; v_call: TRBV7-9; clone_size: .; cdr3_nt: TGTGCCAGCAGCCTACCCGAACCTTACACTGAAGCTTTCTTT; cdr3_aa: CASSLPEPYTEAFF
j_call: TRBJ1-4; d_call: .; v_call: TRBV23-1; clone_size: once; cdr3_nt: TGCGCCAGCAGTCAATCGAATGAGGGGGACGCAACTAATGAAAAACTGTTTTTT; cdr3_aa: CASSQSNEGDATNEKLFF
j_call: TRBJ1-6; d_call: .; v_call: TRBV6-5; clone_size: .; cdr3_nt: TGTGCCAGCAGTTACTCCCCGTCCCATTCACCCCTCCACTTT; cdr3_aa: CASSYSPSHSPLHF
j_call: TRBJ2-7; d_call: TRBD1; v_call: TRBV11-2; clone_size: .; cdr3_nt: TGTGCCAGCAGCTTAGCGAGGACAGGGGGGTTCGAGCAGTACTTC; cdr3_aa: CASSLARTGGFEQYF
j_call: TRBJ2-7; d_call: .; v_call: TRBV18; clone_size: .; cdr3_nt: TGTGCCAGCTCACCAGTCGTGGGGTTCTACGAGCAGTACTTC; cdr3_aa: CASSPVVGFYEQYF
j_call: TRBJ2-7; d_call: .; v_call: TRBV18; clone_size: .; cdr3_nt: TGTGCCAGCTCACCACTTGAGGGGCACTCCTACGAGCAGTACTTC; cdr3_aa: CASSPLEGHSYEQYF
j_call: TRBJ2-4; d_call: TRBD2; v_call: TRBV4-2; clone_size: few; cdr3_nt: TGTGCCAGCAGCCCTTTGGGTGGGGGGGTGCCCAAAAACATTCAGTACTTC; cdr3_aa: CASSPLGGGVPKNIQYF
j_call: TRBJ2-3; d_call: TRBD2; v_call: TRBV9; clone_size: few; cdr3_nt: TGTGCCAGCAGCCCCATGGTTAGCGGGGGAGATACGCAGTATTTT; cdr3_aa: CASSPMVSGGDTQYF
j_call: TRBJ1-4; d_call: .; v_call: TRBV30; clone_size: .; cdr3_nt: TGTGCCTGTCCCCGGGAAGGTTCTAATGAAAAACTGTTTTTT; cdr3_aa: CACPREGSNEKLFF
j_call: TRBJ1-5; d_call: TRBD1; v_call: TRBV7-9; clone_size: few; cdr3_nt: TGTGCCAGCAGCTTAGCGCTTGGACAGGGTAATCAGCCCCAGCATTTT; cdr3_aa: CASSLALGQGNQPQHF
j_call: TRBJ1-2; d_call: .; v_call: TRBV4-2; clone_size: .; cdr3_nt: TGTGCCAGCAGCCAAGGTAGGGTCGGCTACACCTTC; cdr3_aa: CASSQGRVGYTF
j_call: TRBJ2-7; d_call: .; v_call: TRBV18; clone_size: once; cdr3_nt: TGTGCCAGCTCACCTACGGGACGTCTAGCCTCCTACGAGCAGTACTTC; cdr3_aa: CASSPTGRLASYEQYF
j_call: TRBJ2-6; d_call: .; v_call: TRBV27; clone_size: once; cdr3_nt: TGTGCCAGCAGTTTCCTCGGGACCGGAATCGGTGGGGCCAACGTCCTGACTTTC; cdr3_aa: CASSFLGTGIGGANVLTF
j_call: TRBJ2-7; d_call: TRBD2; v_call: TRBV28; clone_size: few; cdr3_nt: TGTGCCAGCAGTTTACAGCGGGAGGTTGAGCAGTACTTC; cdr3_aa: CASSLQREVEQYF
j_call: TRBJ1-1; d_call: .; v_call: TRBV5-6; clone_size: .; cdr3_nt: TGTGCCAGCAGCCTGGGGACGGGGAACACTGAAGCTTTCTTT; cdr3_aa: CASSLGTGNTEAFF
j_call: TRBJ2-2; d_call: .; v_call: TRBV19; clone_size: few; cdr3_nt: TGTGCCAGTAGTATATTAGGTAGACCCGGGGAGCTGTTTTTT; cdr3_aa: CASSILGRPGELFF
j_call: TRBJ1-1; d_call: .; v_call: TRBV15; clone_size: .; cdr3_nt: TGTGCCACCAGCGGAGCCGGGACCACCTTAGGGGCTTTCTTT; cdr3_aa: CATSGAGTTLGAFF
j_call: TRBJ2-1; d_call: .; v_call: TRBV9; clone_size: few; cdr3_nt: TGTGCCAGCAGCGTTCCGGGATCCTACAATGAGCAGTTCTTC; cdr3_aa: CASSVPGSYNEQFF
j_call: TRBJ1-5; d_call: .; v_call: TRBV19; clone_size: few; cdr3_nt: TGTGCCAGTAGCGATCGACCCCCCTCGATTAGCAATCAGCCCCAGCATTTT; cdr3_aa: CASSDRPPSISNQPQHF
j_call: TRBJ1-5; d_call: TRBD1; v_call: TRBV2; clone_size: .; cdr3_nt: TGTGCCAGCAGCGATGACAGGGGCGGCAATCAGCCCCAGCATTTT; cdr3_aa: CASSDDRGGNQPQHF
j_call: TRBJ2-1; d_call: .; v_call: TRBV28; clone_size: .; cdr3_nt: TGTGCGAGCTTCGCGGGACCCAGCTTTGAGCAGTTCTTC; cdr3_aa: CASFAGPSFEQFF
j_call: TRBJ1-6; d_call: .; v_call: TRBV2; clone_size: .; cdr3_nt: TGTGCCAGCAGTGAAGGGGGGAGGAGCTCCTATAATTCACCCCTCCACTTT; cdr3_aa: CASSEGGRSSYNSPLHF
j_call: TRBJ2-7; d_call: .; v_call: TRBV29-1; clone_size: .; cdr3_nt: TGCAGCGTTGAAGGCGTAGCGAACTCCTACGAGCAGTACTTC; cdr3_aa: CSVEGVANSYEQYF
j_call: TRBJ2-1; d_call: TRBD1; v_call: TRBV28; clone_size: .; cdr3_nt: TGTGCCAGCGAGCGACAGGGGGCTCGAAATGAGCAGTTCTTC; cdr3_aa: CASERQGARNEQFF
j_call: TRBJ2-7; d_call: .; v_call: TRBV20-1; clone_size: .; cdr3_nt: TGCAGTGCCGTTGCATACGAGCAGTACTTC; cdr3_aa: CSAVAYEQYF
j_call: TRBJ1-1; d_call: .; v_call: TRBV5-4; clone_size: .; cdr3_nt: TGTGCCAGCAGCGCCCGGGGGGGGACGAACACTGAAGCTTTCTTT; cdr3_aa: CASSARGGTNTEAFF
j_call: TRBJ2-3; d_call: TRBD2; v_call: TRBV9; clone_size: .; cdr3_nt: TGTGCCAGCAGCCCCCGCTTAGCGGGGCATGCAGATACGCAGTATTTT; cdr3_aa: CASSPRLAGHADTQYF
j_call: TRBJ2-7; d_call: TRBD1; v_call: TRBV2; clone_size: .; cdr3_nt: TGTGCCAGCAACGGGCAGGGGGCCCGCTACGAGCAGTACTTC; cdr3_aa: CASNGQGARYEQYF
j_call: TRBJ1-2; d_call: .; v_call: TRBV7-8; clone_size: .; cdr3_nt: TGTGCCAGCAGCTTAGGAGGGCACCACTATGGCTACACCTTC; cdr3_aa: CASSLGGHHYGYTF
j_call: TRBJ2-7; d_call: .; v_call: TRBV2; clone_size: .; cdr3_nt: TGTGCCAGCAGGCAGTTCCGGACGTCGCCTAGTCACGAGCAGTACTTC; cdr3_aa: CASRQFRTSPSHEQYF
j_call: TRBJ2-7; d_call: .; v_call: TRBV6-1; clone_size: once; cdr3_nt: TGTGCCAGCAGTGAATCACAGGGCTCCTACGAGCAGTACTTC; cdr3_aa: CASSESQGSYEQYF
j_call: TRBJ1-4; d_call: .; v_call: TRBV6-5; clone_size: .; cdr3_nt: TGTGCCAGCAGTCCCGATGCTAGTGGGGAAAAACTGTTTTTT; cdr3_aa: CASSPDASGEKLFF
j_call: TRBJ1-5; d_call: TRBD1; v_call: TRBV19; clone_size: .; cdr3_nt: TGTGCCAGTAGTCGTCTTACCACCGGGACAGGGAGCAATCAGCCCCAGCATTTT; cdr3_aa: CASSRLTTGTGSNQPQHF
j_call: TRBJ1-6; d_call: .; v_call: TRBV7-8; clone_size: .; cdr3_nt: TGTGCCAGCAGCTTAGACATTGGCATCGGATCACCCCTCCACTTT; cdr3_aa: CASSLDIGIGSPLHF
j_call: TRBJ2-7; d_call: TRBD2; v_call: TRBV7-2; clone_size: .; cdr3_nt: TGTGCCAGCAGAAAAACTAGCGGGACCCCCTTCGAGCAGTACTTC; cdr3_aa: CASRKTSGTPFEQYF